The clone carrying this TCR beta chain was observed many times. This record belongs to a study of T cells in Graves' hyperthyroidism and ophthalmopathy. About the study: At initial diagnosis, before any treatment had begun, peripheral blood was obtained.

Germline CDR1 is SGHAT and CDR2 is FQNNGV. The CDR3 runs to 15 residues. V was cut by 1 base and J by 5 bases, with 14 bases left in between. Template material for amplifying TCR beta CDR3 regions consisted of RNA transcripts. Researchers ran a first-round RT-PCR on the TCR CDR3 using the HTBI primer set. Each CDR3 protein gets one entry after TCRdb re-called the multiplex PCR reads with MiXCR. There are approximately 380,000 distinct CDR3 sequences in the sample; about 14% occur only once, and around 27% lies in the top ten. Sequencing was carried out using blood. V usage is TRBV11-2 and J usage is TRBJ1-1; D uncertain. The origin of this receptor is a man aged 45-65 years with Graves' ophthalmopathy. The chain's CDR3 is CASSLGLGGGTEAFF. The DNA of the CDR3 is TGTGCCAGCAGCTTAGGACTTGGCGGCGGAACTGAAGCTTTCTTT.